This TCR beta chain was sequenced in a study of blood T cell repertoires in COVID-19. Study information: The study drew acute and convalescent COVID-19 samples from the United States, Italy and Spain. From T cells, B-cell-depleted T cells, or PBMCs came the material, which was cDNA or gDNA.

V gave up 2 bases and J gave up 2 bases; unmatched junction bases: 7. CDR3 length equals 16 residues. Germline lookup yields CDR1 WSHSY and CDR2 SAAADI. Methods used by the authors: Quantification of nucleated cells was approximated via reference gene primer amplification. Repertoires were generated with immunoSEQ multiplex PCR, while TCRdb's copy carries only in-frame clones and drops some. The V and J calls and clone size are taken from that table; D and trimming were inferred from the DNA. The repertoire holds hundreds of thousands of clones, with 70% to 90% as singletons. The TCR was taken from a man aged 50 to 60 with acute or convalescent COVID-19. Sequencing input: peripheral blood. The chain combines TRBV10-2 with TRBJ2-5, with 8 bases that match TRBD1. The DNA of the CDR3 is TGCGCCAGCAGTGAGCCCTATGGACAGGGTCAAGAGACCCAGTACTTC. Protein sequence: CASSEPYGQGQETQYF.